This is a list of T cell receptor beta chains from one sample in a study of T cell responses to AZD1222 COVID-19 vaccine. Here immunoSEQ multiplex PCR was the method, and the copy in TCRdb shows in-frame clones only, minus some. The sample gives under 150,000 clones, around 89% of which show up once; over 3% is in the top ten. Sequenced here: peripheral blood, sampled on day 0 of AZD1222 vaccination. The receptors were gathered from an adult in good health. Each CDR3 is given with its conserved first and last residue. The order of the fields is V gene, clone size, J gene, D gene, CDR3 protein, CDR3 DNA. D genes are given only for firm matches. The listing skips clone size in some rows; elsewhere it reads once, few, many or a size class.

V gene: TRBV9; clone size: .; J gene: TRBJ2-7; D gene: .; CDR3 protein: CASSVGKSSYEQYF; CDR3 DNA: TGTGCCAGCAGCGTAGGGAAGAGCAGCTACGAGCAGTACTTC
V gene: TRBV29-1; clone size: .; J gene: TRBJ1-1; D gene: .; CDR3 protein: CSVRTGFGAFF; CDR3 DNA: TGCAGCGTCCGTACAGGGTTTGGGGCTTTCTTT
V gene: TRBV2; clone size: few; J gene: TRBJ1-2; D gene: .; CDR3 protein: CASSTDFNYGYTF; CDR3 DNA: TGTGCCAGCAGTACCGACTTTAACTATGGCTACACCTTC
V gene: TRBV12-5; clone size: .; J gene: TRBJ2-3; D gene: TRBD2; CDR3 protein: CASVPGLAIAAPDTQYF; CDR3 DNA: TGTGCTAGTGTTCCGGGACTAGCTATAGCCGCCCCAGATACGCAGTATTTT
V gene: TRBV27; clone size: .; J gene: TRBJ1-6; D gene: TRBD1; CDR3 protein: CASNGDRVPLTSPLHF; CDR3 DNA: TGTGCCAGCAATGGGGACAGGGTACCTCTGACTTCACCCCTCCACTTT
V gene: TRBV5-5; clone size: .; J gene: TRBJ1-2; D gene: .; CDR3 protein: CASSLSQAYGYTF; CDR3 DNA: TGTGCCAGCAGCTTGTCACAGGCGTATGGCTACACCTTC
V gene: TRBV6-1; clone size: once; J gene: TRBJ1-6; D gene: .; CDR3 protein: CASSENRNSPLHF; CDR3 DNA: TGTGCCAGCAGTGAAAACAGAAATTCACCCCTCCACTTT
V gene: TRBV2; clone size: .; J gene: TRBJ1-2; D gene: .; CDR3 protein: CASSAANYGYTF; CDR3 DNA: TGTGCCAGCAGTGCAGCTAACTATGGCTACACCTTC
V gene: TRBV7-6; clone size: .; J gene: TRBJ1-3; D gene: .; CDR3 protein: CASSRKARFSGNTIYF; CDR3 DNA: TGTGCCAGCAGCCGAAAGGCAAGGTTCTCTGGAAACACCATATATTTT
V gene: TRBV5-6; clone size: .; J gene: TRBJ2-1; D gene: TRBD1; CDR3 protein: CASSLKGTDNEQFF; CDR3 DNA: TGTGCCAGCAGCTTAAAAGGGACAGACAATGAGCAGTTCTTC
V gene: TRBV21-1; clone size: .; J gene: TRBJ1-2; D gene: .; CDR3 protein: CASSKVPARVGYTF; CDR3 DNA: TGTGCCAGCAGCAAAGTGCCTGCCAGGGTTGGCTACACCTTC
V gene: TRBV6-4; clone size: .; J gene: TRBJ1-1; D gene: .; CDR3 protein: CASSVDSFTEAFF; CDR3 DNA: TGTGCCAGCAGTGTGGACAGTTTCACTGAAGCTTTCTTT
V gene: TRBV7-2; clone size: few; J gene: TRBJ1-2; D gene: .; CDR3 protein: CASSLLRGGQHGYTF; CDR3 DNA: TGTGCCAGCAGCTTATTAAGGGGAGGACAGCATGGCTACACCTTC
V gene: TRBV5-1; clone size: .; J gene: TRBJ2-5; D gene: .; CDR3 protein: CASSLSNGLGETQYF; CDR3 DNA: TGCGCCAGCAGCCTGTCGAACGGGCTCGGGGAGACCCAGTACTTC
V gene: TRBV15; clone size: .; J gene: TRBJ1-1; D gene: .; CDR3 protein: CATSRVKLLNTEAFF; CDR3 DNA: TGTGCCACCAGCAGAGTAAAGTTATTGAACACTGAAGCTTTCTTT
V gene: TRBV6-1; clone size: .; J gene: TRBJ2-3; D gene: .; CDR3 protein: CASSDGEATDTQYF; CDR3 DNA: TGTGCCAGCAGTGATGGGGAGGCGACAGATACGCAGTATTTT
V gene: TRBV2; clone size: .; J gene: TRBJ1-1; D gene: .; CDR3 protein: CASKGNTEAFF; CDR3 DNA: TGTGCCAGCAAGGGGAACACTGAAGCTTTCTTT
V gene: TRBV3-1/TRBV3-2; clone size: .; J gene: TRBJ2-3; D gene: .; CDR3 protein: CASSPTVMGGDTQYF; CDR3 DNA: TGTGCCAGCAGCCCAACCGTCATGGGCGGGGATACGCAGTATTTT
V gene: TRBV11-3; clone size: .; J gene: TRBJ2-2; D gene: TRBD1; CDR3 protein: CASSPLLGTGNDNGELFF; CDR3 DNA: TGTGCCAGCAGCCCACTGTTGGGGACAGGGAATGATAACGGGGAGCTGTTTTTT
V gene: TRBV10-3; clone size: .; J gene: TRBJ1-2; D gene: .; CDR3 protein: CAISDQGQKNYGYTF; CDR3 DNA: TGTGCCATCAGTGATCAGGGACAAAAAAACTATGGCTACACCTTC
V gene: TRBV4-3; clone size: .; J gene: TRBJ1-1; D gene: .; CDR3 protein: CASSQLSPQGWTEAFF; CDR3 DNA: TGCGCCAGCAGCCAACTCTCACCACAGGGTTGGACTGAAGCTTTCTTT
V gene: TRBV7-9; clone size: .; J gene: TRBJ1-3; D gene: .; CDR3 protein: CASSLVQGSGNTIYF; CDR3 DNA: TGTGCCAGCAGCTTAGTGCAGGGATCTGGAAACACCATATATTTT
V gene: TRBV19; clone size: .; J gene: TRBJ1-2; D gene: TRBD1; CDR3 protein: CASSVRQGGGYGYTF; CDR3 DNA: TGTGCCAGTAGTGTAAGACAGGGCGGAGGCTATGGCTACACCTTC
V gene: TRBV18; clone size: .; J gene: TRBJ2-1; D gene: .; CDR3 protein: CASSLARYNEQFF; CDR3 DNA: TGTGCCAGCTCACTGGCTAGGTACAATGAGCAGTTCTTC
V gene: TRBV7-2; clone size: few; J gene: TRBJ2-2; D gene: TRBD2; CDR3 protein: CASLRAGGPAGELFF; CDR3 DNA: TGTGCCAGCCTAAGAGCGGGGGGGCCCGCCGGGGAGCTGTTTTTT
V gene: TRBV6-5; clone size: .; J gene: TRBJ1-2; D gene: .; CDR3 protein: CASSQGGYYGYTF; CDR3 DNA: TGTGCCAGCAGCCAGGGTGGATACTATGGCTACACCTTC
V gene: TRBV9; clone size: .; J gene: TRBJ2-5; D gene: .; CDR3 protein: CASSADPAGETQYF; CDR3 DNA: TGTGCCAGCAGCGCCGACCCCGCGGGAGAGACCCAGTACTTC
V gene: TRBV19; clone size: .; J gene: TRBJ1-1; D gene: TRBD1; CDR3 protein: CASSITGQAFTEAFF; CDR3 DNA: TGTGCCAGTAGTATCACGGGACAGGCTTTCACGGAAGCTTTCTTT
V gene: TRBV10-3; clone size: .; J gene: TRBJ1-1; D gene: .; CDR3 protein: CAISEPGNTEAFF; CDR3 DNA: TGTGCCATCAGTGAACCTGGGAACACTGAAGCTTTCTTT
V gene: TRBV5-8; clone size: .; J gene: TRBJ1-1; D gene: TRBD1; CDR3 protein: CASSLGDRGGTEAFF; CDR3 DNA: TGTGCCAGCAGCTTGGGGGACAGGGGCGGGACTGAAGCTTTCTTT
V gene: TRBV9; clone size: once; J gene: TRBJ1-1; D gene: .; CDR3 protein: CASSVTPLGTEAFF; CDR3 DNA: TGTGCCAGCAGCGTTACGCCCCTGGGGACTGAAGCTTTCTTT
V gene: TRBV2; clone size: .; J gene: TRBJ1-2; D gene: TRBD1; CDR3 protein: CASSEGGTGKGYTF; CDR3 DNA: TGTGCCAGCAGTGAAGGAGGGACAGGGAAGGGCTACACCTTC
V gene: TRBV7-2; clone size: .; J gene: TRBJ2-1; D gene: TRBD2; CDR3 protein: CASSPTSGGYNEQFF; CDR3 DNA: TGTGCCAGCAGCCCTACTAGCGGGGGCTACAATGAGCAGTTCTTC
V gene: TRBV5-4; clone size: .; J gene: TRBJ1-4; D gene: .; CDR3 protein: CASSLAGNPNEKLFF; CDR3 DNA: TGTGCCAGCAGCTTGGCTGGGAACCCCAATGAAAAACTGTTTTTT
V gene: TRBV19; clone size: .; J gene: TRBJ2-7; D gene: .; CDR3 protein: CASSWGQETYEQYF; CDR3 DNA: TGTGCCAGTAGTTGGGGGCAGGAAACCTACGAGCAGTACTTC
V gene: TRBV6-5; clone size: .; J gene: TRBJ1-6; D gene: TRBD1; CDR3 protein: CASRRTGADNSPLHF; CDR3 DNA: TGTGCCAGCAGGAGGACAGGGGCGGATAATTCACCCCTCCACTTT
V gene: TRBV2; clone size: once; J gene: TRBJ1-1; D gene: .; CDR3 protein: CARQGNVGTEAFF; CDR3 DNA: TGTGCCAGACAGGGTAACGTTGGCACTGAAGCTTTCTTT
V gene: TRBV27; clone size: .; J gene: TRBJ1-2; D gene: .; CDR3 protein: CASSLWGGEGDYGYTF; CDR3 DNA: TGTGCCAGCAGTCTTTGGGGCGGGGAAGGGGACTATGGCTACACCTTC
V gene: TRBV5-1; clone size: .; J gene: TRBJ1-5; D gene: TRBD1; CDR3 protein: CASSPWTGANQPQHF; CDR3 DNA: TGCGCCAGCAGCCCCTGGACAGGGGCCAATCAGCCCCAGCATTTT
V gene: TRBV18; clone size: .; J gene: TRBJ2-1; D gene: .; CDR3 protein: CASSFNSARHNDRGQFF; CDR3 DNA: TGTGCCAGCTCATTCAATAGTGCACGGCATAATGATCGAGGTCAGTTCTTC
V gene: TRBV24-1; clone size: .; J gene: TRBJ1-5; D gene: TRBD1; CDR3 protein: CATSEGAGQPQHF; CDR3 DNA: TGTGCCACCAGCGAGGGGGCCGGTCAGCCCCAGCATTTT
V gene: TRBV6-2/TRBV6-3; clone size: .; J gene: TRBJ1-1; D gene: .; CDR3 protein: CASSYWGIVGLSNTEAFF; CDR3 DNA: TGTGCCAGCAGCTACTGGGGGATAGTGGGCCTTTCGAACACTGAAGCTTTCTTT
V gene: TRBV3-1/TRBV3-2; clone size: .; J gene: TRBJ1-2; D gene: TRBD1; CDR3 protein: CASRQTGGSRGYTF; CDR3 DNA: TGTGCCAGCAGGCAAACAGGGGGCTCCCGGGGCTACACCTTC
V gene: TRBV6-5; clone size: .; J gene: TRBJ1-2; D gene: .; CDR3 protein: CATATVNYGYTF; CDR3 DNA: TGTGCCACCGCCACGGTTAACTATGGCTACACCTTC
V gene: TRBV6-2/TRBV6-3; clone size: few; J gene: TRBJ2-3; D gene: .; CDR3 protein: CASSTVLASGSWGGTDTQYF; CDR3 DNA: TGTGCCAGCAGTACCGTCCTAGCGAGCGGGTCCTGGGGGGGCACAGATACGCAGTATTTT
V gene: TRBV4-2; clone size: .; J gene: TRBJ1-5; D gene: .; CDR3 protein: CASSPIDRNQPQHF; CDR3 DNA: TGTGCCAGCAGCCCAATTGACAGAAATCAGCCCCAGCATTTT
V gene: TRBV7-3; clone size: .; J gene: TRBJ2-3; D gene: .; CDR3 protein: CASSLRASTDTQYF; CDR3 DNA: TGTGCCAGCAGCTTAAGAGCTAGCACAGATACGCAGTATTTT
V gene: TRBV11-2; clone size: once; J gene: TRBJ1-1; D gene: .; CDR3 protein: CASSSLNGPTPEAFF; CDR3 DNA: TGTGCCAGCAGCTCGCTCAACGGACCGACCCCTGAAGCTTTCTTT
V gene: TRBV28; clone size: .; J gene: TRBJ1-1; D gene: .; CDR3 protein: CASLEGGYMNTEAFF; CDR3 DNA: TGTGCCAGCCTCGAGGGAGGTTACATGAACACTGAAGCTTTCTTT
V gene: TRBV5-1; clone size: .; J gene: TRBJ2-3; D gene: TRBD2; CDR3 protein: CASSLTSVGTDTQYF; CDR3 DNA: TGCGCCAGCTCCCTGACTAGCGTCGGCACAGATACGCAGTATTTT
V gene: TRBV2; clone size: .; J gene: TRBJ1-2; D gene: .; CDR3 protein: CASRVGHNYGYTF; CDR3 DNA: TGTGCCAGCAGGGTGGGACACAACTATGGCTACACCTTC